The 2 T cell receptor beta chains below were found in one sample sequenced in a study of CXCR3-negative and CXCR3-positive naive CD8 T cells. UMI-labeled TRB cDNA libraries were prepared by 5' RACE. TCRdb reprocessed the 5' RACE reads, with one entry per CDR3 protein and no DNA. The repertoire shows more than 65,000 distinct CDR3 sequences; the top ten hold roughly 1.5%. Sequences were obtained from naive CXCR3- CD8+ T cells from blood. The sample's subset: CD45RO-CCR7+CD27+CD95- naive CD8+ T cells lacking CXCR3 (TNR3-). These receptors were taken from a human donor in good health. Some clones in this sample may be carry-over from other donors' samples.

The chain uses TRBV28 and TRBJ2-1; TCRdb selects TRBD1, and the lack of DNA leaves this call unchecked. The CDR3 extends over 12 amino acids. The germline gives CDR1 MDHEN, CDR2 SYDVKM. The chain's CDR3 is CASMGDYNEQFF.

The chain links TRBV7-9 to TRBJ2-1; with no DNA, the TCRdb D assignment of TRBD1 cannot be verified. Germline lookup yields CDR1 SEHNR and CDR2 FQNEAQ (reference sequence). This CDR3 has 13 amino acids. The CDR3 loop reads CASSQGTPSEQFF.